This TCR beta chain is drawn from a study of technical replicates of blood from several donors. The CDR3 totals 13 residues. The V and J ends lost 5 bases and 7 bases, in that order; junction bases with no gene match: 6. Per germline, CDR1 MNHEY and CDR2 SVGAGI. This table comes from immunoSEQ multiplex PCR, and its TCRdb copy is limited to in-frame clones, with some not included. Of 95,000 or so clones listed, 85% to 95% are singletons. The chain combines TRBV6-5 with TRBJ1-1; 8 bases line up with TRBD1. Sequenced material: T cells isolated from PBMCs. The TCR sequence derives from a human donor in good health. The CDR3: CASSIRGQGEAFF. The CDR3 DNA reads as TGTGCCAGCAGTATCAGGGGGCAAGGTGAAGCTTTCTTT.